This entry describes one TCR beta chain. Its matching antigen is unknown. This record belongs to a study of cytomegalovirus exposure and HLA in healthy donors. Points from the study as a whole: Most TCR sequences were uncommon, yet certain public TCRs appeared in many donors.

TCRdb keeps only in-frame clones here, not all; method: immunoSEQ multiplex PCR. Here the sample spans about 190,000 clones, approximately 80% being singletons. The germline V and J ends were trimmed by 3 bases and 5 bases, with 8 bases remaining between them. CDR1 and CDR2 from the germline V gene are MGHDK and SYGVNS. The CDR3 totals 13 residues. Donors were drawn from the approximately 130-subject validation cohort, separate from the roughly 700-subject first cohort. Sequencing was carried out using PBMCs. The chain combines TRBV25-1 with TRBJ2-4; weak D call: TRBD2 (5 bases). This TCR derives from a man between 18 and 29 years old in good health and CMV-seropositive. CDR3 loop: CASSDWGENIQYF. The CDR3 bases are TGTGCCAGCAGTGACTGGGGAGAAAACATTCAGTACTTC.